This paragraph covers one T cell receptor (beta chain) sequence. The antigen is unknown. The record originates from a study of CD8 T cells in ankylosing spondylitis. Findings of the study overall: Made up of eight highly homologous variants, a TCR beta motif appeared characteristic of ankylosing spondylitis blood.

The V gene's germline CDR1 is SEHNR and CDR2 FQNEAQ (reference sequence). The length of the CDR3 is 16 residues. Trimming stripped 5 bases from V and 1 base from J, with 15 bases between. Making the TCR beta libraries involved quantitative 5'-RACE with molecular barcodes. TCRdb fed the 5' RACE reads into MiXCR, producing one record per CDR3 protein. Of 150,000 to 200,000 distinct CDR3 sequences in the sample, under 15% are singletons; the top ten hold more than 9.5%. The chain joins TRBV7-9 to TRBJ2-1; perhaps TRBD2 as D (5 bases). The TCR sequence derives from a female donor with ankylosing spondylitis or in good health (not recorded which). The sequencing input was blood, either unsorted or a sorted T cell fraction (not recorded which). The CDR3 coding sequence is TGTGCCAGCAGCCCTCCCATAAGACTATCCTACAATGAGCAGTTCTTC. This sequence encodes CASSPPIRLSYNEQFF.